This TCR beta chain emerged from a study of shared clonotypes between healthy human individuals. Study details: Samples came from two female and a few male donors aged 18 to 49.

Into CD45RA+ naive and CD45RA-negative memory subsets, the CD4+ cells were split. The CDR3 contains 16 residues. Germline CDR1 is SGDLS and CDR2 is YYNGEE. Trimming took off 2 bases at V and 5 bases at J, with 20 bases between the two ends. Clones were sequenced by immunoSEQ multiplex PCR, and TCRdb holds only the in-frame ones, with some missing. The profile shows around 1,100,000 clones, 60% to 85% of them singletons. This clone was detected only once. The V and J genes are TRBV9 and TRBJ2-7; D is possibly TRBD2 (5 bases). Material: memory CD4+ T cells from PBMCs. Subset here: CD45RA-negative fraction. The receptor comes from a man aged 18-30 years in good health. Some clones in this sample may be carry-over from other donors' samples. The CDR3 is CASSVGVGEVPNEQYF. The CDR3 coding sequence is TGTGCCAGCAGCGTCGGGGTTGGGGAAGTGCCTAACGAGCAGTACTTC.